This entry describes one T cell receptor beta chain. Its antigen is unidentified. The record originates from a study of cytomegalovirus exposure and HLA in healthy donors. Overall study results and limits: In vitro, three CMV-associated chains proved specific for CMV antigens. Analysis performed later found more than 15,000 TCR beta sequences associated with HLA alleles at 0.05 false discovery rate.

Primers for the PCR totalled 60 Vbeta and 13 Jbeta. The table came from immunoSEQ multiplex PCR; TCRdb's copy has only in-frame clones and leaves some out. The table records around 150,000 clones, about 77% of them present only once. Trimming left V 2 bases short and J 4 bases short, with 15 bases between. From germline, CDR1 is GTSNPN and CDR2 SVGIG (reference sequence). The CDR3 sequence is 16 residues long. The donors, nominally healthy at sampling, likely had unrecorded immune exposures. This clonotype originated in a middle-aged woman in good health and CMV-seropositive. The sequenced sample was PBMCs. The chain carries TRBV30 and TRBJ2-6; no clear D gene. The CDR3 spells CAWSFSRSEGANVLTF. CDR3 bases: TGTGCCTGGAGTTTCTCGAGAAGTGAAGGGGCCAACGTCCTGACTTTC.